Listed below are T cell receptor beta chains from one sample, sequenced in a study of cytomegalovirus exposure and HLA in healthy donors. Sequencing used immunoSEQ multiplex PCR; TCRdb keeps in-frame clones, though not all of them. The sample holds some 120,000 clones, roughly 80% seen once. The specimen sequenced was PBMCs. These receptors were collected from a young man in good health and CMV-seronegative. Each CDR3 is given without its conserved first and last residue.

J,V,CDR3
TRBJ1-1,TRBV6-5,ASSYSFRTGFSEAF
TRBJ2-5,TRBV5-5,ASSLGSEETQY
TRBJ1-2,TRBV27,ASRRDRGDYGYT
TRBJ2-1,TRBV11-3,ASSLAGTGSNEQF
TRBJ2-7,TRBV5-1,ASSLPRPIAGGQY
TRBJ1-1,TRBV28,ASSPPGHQGARIWRAF
TRBJ2-7,TRBV11-3,ASSYGTGFEQY
TRBJ2-2,TRBV9,ASSVEGLAGWNTGELF
TRBJ2-2,TRBV2,ATRQDETKELF
TRBJ1-1,TRBV15,ATSREGWQGESTEAF
TRBJ2-7,TRBV30,AWSVGQGYEQY
TRBJ2-1,TRBV7-9,ASSLLTSGTYNEQF
TRBJ2-5,TRBV4-1,ASSQGGPQETQY
TRBJ2-5,TRBV15,ATSIPGQGGETQY
TRBJ1-2,TRBV14,ASSQDTPRTGVYGYT
TRBJ1-1,TRBV29-1,SVGRQGGFEAF
TRBJ2-7,TRBV5-1,ASSLAGLAVLSYEQY
TRBJ1-1,TRBV15,ATSRSGWNQAF
TRBJ2-3,TRBV13,ASSQIGESSTDTQY
TRBJ2-5,TRBV5-8,ASSLAFSGRGETQY
TRBJ2-5,TRBV7-2,ASSWAHEETQY
TRBJ2-7,TRBV30,AWRGTGLSKQY
TRBJ1-3,TRBV10-3,AITGQVPPNTIY
TRBJ2-6,TRBV6-1,ASSEARRGAGSGANVLT
TRBJ2-3,TRBV7-8,ASSFRGTPGLAGGWGTDTQY
TRBJ2-7,TRBV6-5,ASSYSGGSSYEQY
TRBJ2-3,TRBV29-1,SVLAGGTDTQY
TRBJ2-7,TRBV11-2,ASSLGTGSYEQY
TRBJ1-2,TRBV5-6,ASSYYRGSDGYT
TRBJ1-5,TRBV6-5,ASSMTGGHQPQH
TRBJ2-5,TRBV29-1,SVAQGQGETQY
TRBJ1-6,TRBV5-6,ASSLTFTGTGSSPLH
TRBJ1-1,TRBV7-8,ASSLNRGGNTEAF
TRBJ2-1,TRBV6-4,ASSDSGQVTYNEQF
TRBJ2-5,TRBV6-1,ASSWEKETQY
TRBJ2-1,TRBV5-1,ASSSGTSGAQKYNEQF
TRBJ1-2,TRBV6-5,ASSLTTGGSDGYT
TRBJ2-3,TRBV7-2,ASSSPGADTQY
TRBJ1-1,TRBV5-1,ASSSDGRGASTEAF
TRBJ2-1,TRBV5-1,ASTTSGANEQF
TRBJ1-5,TRBV28,ASSLPDRSGYQPQH
TRBJ1-5,TRBV30,ASSRYGNQPQH
TRBJ1-2,TRBV6-5,ASSSPQLGPNYGYT
TRBJ2-5,TRBV27,ASSLLGTVVKETQY
TRBJ2-5,TRBV18,ASSPQQGSPQY
TRBJ1-5,TRBV6-5,ASSLQGKQPQH
TRBJ2-4,TRBV9,ASSVADRTVAKNIQY
TRBJ2-2,TRBV27,ASSLSRGGLANTGELF
TRBJ2-1,TRBV7-9,ASSKSEAGGPGHNEQF
TRBJ2-7,TRBV19,ASSASGRSYEQY
TRBJ1-4,TRBV7-9,ASSFDRGTNEKLF